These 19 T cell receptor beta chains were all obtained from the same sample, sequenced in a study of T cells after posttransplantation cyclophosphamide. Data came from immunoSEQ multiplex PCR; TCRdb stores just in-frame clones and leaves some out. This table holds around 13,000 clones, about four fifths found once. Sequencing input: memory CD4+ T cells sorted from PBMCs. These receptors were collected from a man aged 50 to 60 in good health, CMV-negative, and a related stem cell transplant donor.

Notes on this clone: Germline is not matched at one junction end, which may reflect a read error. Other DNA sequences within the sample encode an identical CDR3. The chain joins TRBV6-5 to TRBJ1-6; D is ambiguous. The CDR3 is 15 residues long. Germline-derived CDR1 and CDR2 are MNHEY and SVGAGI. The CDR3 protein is CASSYTYSNNSPLHF. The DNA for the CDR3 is TGTGCCAGCAGTTACACGTACAGCAATAATTCCCCCCTCCACTTT.

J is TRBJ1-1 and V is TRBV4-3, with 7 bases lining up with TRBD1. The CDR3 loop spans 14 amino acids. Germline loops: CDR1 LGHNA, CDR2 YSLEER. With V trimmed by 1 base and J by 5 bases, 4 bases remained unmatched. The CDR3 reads CASSQVGGETEAFF. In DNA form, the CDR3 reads TGCGCCAGCAGCCAAGTAGGGGGCGAGACTGAAGCTTTCTTT.

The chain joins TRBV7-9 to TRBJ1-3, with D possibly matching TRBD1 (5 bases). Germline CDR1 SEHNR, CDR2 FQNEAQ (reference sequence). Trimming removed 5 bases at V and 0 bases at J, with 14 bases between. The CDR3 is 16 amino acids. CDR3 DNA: TGTGCCAGCAGCCGGGGGGGGTCCCCCTCTGGAAACACCATATATTTT. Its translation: CASSRGGSPSGNTIYF.

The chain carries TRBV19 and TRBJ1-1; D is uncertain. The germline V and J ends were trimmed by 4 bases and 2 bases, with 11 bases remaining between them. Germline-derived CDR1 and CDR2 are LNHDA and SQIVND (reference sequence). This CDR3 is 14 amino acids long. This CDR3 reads CASSRRVINTEAFF. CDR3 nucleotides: TGTGCCAGTAGTAGACGGGTTATTAACACTGAAGCTTTCTTT.

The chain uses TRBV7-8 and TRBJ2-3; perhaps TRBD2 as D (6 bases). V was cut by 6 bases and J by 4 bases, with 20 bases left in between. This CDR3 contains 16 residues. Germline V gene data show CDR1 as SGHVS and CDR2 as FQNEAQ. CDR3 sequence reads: CASRLTGLSGADTQYF. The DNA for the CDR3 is TGTGCCAGCAGATTAACGGGACTCTCGGGGGCAGATACGCAGTATTTT.

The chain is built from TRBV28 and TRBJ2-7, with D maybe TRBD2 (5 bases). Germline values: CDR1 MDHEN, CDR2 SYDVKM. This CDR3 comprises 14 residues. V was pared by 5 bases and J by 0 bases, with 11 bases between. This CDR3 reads CASSPPSSSYEQYF. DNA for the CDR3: TGTGCCAGCAGTCCCCCTAGCTCCTCCTACGAGCAGTACTTC.

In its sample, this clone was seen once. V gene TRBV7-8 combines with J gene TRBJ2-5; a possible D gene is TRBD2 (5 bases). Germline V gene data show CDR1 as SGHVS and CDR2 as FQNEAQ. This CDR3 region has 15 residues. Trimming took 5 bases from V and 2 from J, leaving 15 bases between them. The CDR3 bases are TGTGCCAGCAGCCCCCCCTGGGGAGATCAAGAGACCCAGTACTTC. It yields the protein CASSPPWGDQETQYF.

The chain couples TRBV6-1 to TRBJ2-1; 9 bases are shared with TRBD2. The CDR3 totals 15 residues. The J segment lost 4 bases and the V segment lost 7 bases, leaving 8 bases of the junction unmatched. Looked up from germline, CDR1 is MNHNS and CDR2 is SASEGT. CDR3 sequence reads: CASKGGRAGYNEQFF. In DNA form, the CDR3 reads TGTGCCAGCAAGGGCGGGAGGGCCGGATACAATGAGCAGTTCTTC.

This CDR3 is CASSPMGQSLEQYF. The CDR3, as DNA: TGTGCCAGCAGTCCCATGGGACAGAGTTTGGAGCAGTACTTC. The chain recombines TRBV7-9 with TRBJ2-7, with 7 bases matching TRBD1. This CDR3 has 14 amino acids. Germline-derived CDR1 and CDR2 are SEHNR and FQNEAQ (reference sequence). V lost 6 bases, J lost 7 bases, and 12 bases stayed unmatched.

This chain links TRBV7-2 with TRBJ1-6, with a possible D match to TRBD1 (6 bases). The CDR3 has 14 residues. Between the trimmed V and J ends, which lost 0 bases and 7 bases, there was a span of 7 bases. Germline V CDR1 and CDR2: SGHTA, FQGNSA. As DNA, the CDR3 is TGTGCCAGCAGCTTAGCGCAGGGGAATTCACCCCTCCACTTT. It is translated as CASSLAQGNSPLHF. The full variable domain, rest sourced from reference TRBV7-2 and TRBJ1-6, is GAGVSQSPSNKVTEKGKDVELRCDPISGHTALYWYRQSLGQGLEFLIYFQGNSAPDKSGLPSDRFSAERTGGSVSTLTIQRTQQEDSAVYLCASSLAQGNSPLHFGNGTRLTVT.

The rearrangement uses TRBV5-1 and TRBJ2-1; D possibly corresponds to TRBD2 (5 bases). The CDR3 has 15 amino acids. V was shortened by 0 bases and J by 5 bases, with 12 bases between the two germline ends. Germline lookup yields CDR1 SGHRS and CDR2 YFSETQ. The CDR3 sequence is CASSLAGGRDNEQFF. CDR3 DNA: TGCGCCAGCAGCTTGGCCGGAGGCCGGGACAATGAGCAGTTCTTC.

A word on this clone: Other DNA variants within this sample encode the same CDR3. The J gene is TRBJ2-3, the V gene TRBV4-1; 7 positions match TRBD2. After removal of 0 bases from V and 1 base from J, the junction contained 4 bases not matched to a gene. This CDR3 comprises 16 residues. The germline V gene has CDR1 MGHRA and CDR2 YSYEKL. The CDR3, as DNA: TGCGCCAGCAGCCAAGAAGGACTAGTAGGCACAGATACGCAGTATTTT. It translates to CASSQEGLVGTDTQYF.

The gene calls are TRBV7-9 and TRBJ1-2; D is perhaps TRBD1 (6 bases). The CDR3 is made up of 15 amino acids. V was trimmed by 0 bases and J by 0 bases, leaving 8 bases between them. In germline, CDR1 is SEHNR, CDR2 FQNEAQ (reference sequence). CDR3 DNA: TGTGCCAGCAGCTTAGCCGGGACAACTAACTATGGCTACACCTTC. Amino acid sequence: CASSLAGTTNYGYTF. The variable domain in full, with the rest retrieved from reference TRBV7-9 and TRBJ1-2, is DTGVSQNPRHKITKRGQNVTFRCDPISEHNRLYWYRQTLGQGPEFLTYFQNEAQLEKSRLLSDRFSAERPKGSFSTLEIQRTEQGDSAMYLCASSLAGTTNYGYTFGSGTRLTVV.

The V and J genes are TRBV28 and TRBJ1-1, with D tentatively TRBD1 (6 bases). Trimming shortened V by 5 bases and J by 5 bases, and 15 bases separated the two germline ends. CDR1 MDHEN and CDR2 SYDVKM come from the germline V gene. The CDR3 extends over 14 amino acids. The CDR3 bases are TGTGCCAGCAGTCGAGACAGGCGAGGGACTGAAGCTTTCTTT. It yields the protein CASSRDRRGTEAFF.

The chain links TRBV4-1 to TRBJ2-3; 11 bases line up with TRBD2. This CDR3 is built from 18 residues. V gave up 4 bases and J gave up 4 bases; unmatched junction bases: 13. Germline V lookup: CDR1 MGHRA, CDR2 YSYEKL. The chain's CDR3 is CASSPGPASGRRADTQYF. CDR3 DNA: TGCGCCAGCAGCCCCGGACCTGCTAGCGGGAGGAGGGCAGATACGCAGTATTTT.

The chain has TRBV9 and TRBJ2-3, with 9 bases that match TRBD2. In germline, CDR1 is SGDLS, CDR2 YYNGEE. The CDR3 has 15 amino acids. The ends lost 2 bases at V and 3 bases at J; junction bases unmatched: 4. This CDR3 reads CASSVSLAGTDTQYF. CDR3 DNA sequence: TGTGCCAGCAGCGTCAGTCTAGCGGGAACAGATACGCAGTATTTT.

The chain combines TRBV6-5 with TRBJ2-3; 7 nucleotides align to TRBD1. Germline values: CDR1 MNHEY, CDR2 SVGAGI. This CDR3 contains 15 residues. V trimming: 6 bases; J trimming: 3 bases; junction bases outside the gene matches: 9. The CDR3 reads CASRPTGWRTDTQYF. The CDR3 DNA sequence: TGTGCCAGCAGACCGACAGGGTGGAGAACAGATACGCAGTATTTT.

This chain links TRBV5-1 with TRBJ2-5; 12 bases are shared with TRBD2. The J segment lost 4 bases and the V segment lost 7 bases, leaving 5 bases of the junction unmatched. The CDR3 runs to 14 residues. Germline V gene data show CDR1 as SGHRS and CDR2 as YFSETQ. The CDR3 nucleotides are TGCGCCAGCTTTGCGACTAGCGGGGGAGAGACCCAGTACTTC. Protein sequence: CASFATSGGETQYF. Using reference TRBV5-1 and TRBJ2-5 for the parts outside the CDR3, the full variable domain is KAGVTQTPRYLIKTRGQQVTLSCSPISGHRSVSWYQQTPGQGLQFLFEYFSETQRNKGNFPGRFSGRQFSNSRSEMNVSTLELGDSALYLCASFATSGGETQYFGPGTRLLVL.

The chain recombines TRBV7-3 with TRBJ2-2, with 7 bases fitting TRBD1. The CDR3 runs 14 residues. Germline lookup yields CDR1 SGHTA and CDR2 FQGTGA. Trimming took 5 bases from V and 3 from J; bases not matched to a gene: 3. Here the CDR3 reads CASSLGQHTGELFF. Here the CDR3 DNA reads TGTGCCAGCAGCCTGGGACAGCACACCGGGGAGCTGTTTTTT.